This TCR beta chain came from a study of vaccination and CD4 T cells after COVID-19. Study summary: In the convalescent cohort, there were six males and four females, two of them Hispanic.

As concerns this clonotype: Antigen unknown.

The treatment here: approximately nine-day PBMC culture with coronavirus spike peptide pools or control peptides (ViraFEST assay). With peptide pools, ViraFEST first expanded antigen-specific T cells and afterwards sequenced their TCRs. Sequenced with the Oncomine TCR Beta short-read assay was DNA taken from cultured CD4+ T cells. Using the QIAamp micro DNA kit, genomic DNA was extracted from the CD4+ T cells that had been cultured. TCRdb reprocessed the PCR reads with MiXCR, giving one entry per CDR3 protein. Of roughly 13,000 distinct CDR3 sequences listed, 35% are singletons. With 5 bases clipped from V and 8 bases from J, the junction kept 5 bases outside the gene matches. The CDR3 totals 15 residues. The V gene's germline CDR1 is SGHTA and CDR2 FQGNSA. Study results and limitations: The study found median SARS-CoV-2-reactive clonotypes rising from about 22 to 38, not significantly.

V and J are TRBV7-2 and TRBJ2-3; the match to TRBD2 covers 15 bases. The sequence derives from a human donor who had recovered from COVID-19. The specimen sequenced was CD4+ T cells from blood, cultured in vitro. In nucleotides, the CDR3 is TGTGCCAGCAGCCCAGGGACTAGCGGGAGGTTTACGCAGTATTTT. This sequence encodes CASSPGTSGRFTQYF.